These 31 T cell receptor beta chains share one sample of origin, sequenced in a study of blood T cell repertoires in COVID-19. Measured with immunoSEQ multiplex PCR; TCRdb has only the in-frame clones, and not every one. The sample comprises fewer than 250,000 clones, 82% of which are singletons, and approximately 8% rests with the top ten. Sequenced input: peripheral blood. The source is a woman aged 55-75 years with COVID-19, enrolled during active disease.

Here the CDR3 reads CASSLLVSGRVAGELFF. The CDR3 nucleotides are TGTGCCAGCAGCTTACTCGTGAGCGGGAGGGTGGCCGGGGAGCTGTTTTTT. V usage is TRBV7-8 and J usage is TRBJ2-2; TRBD2 matches at 10 bases. The V gene end was trimmed by 2 bases and the J gene end by 6 bases; junction bases not matched to a gene: 9. Germline lookup yields CDR1 SGHVS and CDR2 FQNEAQ. This CDR3 spans 17 amino acids.

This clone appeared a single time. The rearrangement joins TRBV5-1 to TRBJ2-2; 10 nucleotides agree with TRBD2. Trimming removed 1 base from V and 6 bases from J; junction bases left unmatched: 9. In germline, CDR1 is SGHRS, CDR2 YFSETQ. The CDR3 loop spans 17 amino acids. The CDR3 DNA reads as TGCGCCAGCAGCTTGATCCTAGCGGGGGCCCGCGCCGGGGAGCTGTTTTTT. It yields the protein CASSLILAGARAGELFF.

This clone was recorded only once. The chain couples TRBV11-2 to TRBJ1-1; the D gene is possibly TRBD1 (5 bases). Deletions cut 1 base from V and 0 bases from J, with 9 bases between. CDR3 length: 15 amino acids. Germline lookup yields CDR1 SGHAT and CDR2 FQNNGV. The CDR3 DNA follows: TGTGCCAGCAGCTTAGGCCCAGGGCTGAACACTGAAGCTTTCTTT. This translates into CASSLGPGLNTEAFF.

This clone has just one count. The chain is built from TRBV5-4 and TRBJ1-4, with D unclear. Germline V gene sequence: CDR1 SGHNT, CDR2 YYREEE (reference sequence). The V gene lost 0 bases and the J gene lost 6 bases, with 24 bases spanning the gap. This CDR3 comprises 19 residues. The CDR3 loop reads CASSLEPWSPPKPHEKLFF. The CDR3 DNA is TGTGCCAGCAGCTTGGAACCCTGGTCCCCCCCCAAGCCTCATGAAAAACTGTTTTTT.

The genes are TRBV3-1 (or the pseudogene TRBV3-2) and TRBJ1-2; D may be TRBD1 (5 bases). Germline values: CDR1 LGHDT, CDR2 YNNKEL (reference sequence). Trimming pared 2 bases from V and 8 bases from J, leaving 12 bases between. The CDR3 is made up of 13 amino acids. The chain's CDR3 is CASSQSRVEGYTF. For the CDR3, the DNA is TGTGCCAGCAGCCAATCCAGGGTCGAGGGCTACACCTTC.

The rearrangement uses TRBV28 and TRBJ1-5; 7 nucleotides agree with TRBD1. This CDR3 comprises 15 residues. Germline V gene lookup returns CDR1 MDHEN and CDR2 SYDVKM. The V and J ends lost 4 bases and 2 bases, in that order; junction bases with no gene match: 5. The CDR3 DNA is TGTGCCAGCAGTTCAGGGGGAGTTGGCAATCAGCCCCAGCATTTT. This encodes CASSSGGVGNQPQHF.

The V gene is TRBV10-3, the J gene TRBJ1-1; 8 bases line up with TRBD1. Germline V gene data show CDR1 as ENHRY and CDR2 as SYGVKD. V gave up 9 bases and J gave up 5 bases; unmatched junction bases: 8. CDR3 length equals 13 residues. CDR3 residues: CAIMTGAGTEAFF. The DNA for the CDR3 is TGTGCCATTATGACAGGGGCGGGAACTGAAGCTTTCTTT.

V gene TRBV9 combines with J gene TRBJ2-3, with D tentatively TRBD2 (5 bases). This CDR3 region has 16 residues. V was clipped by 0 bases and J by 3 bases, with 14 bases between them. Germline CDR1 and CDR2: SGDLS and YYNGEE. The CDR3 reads CASSVGDYDVTDTQYF. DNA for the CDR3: TGTGCCAGCAGCGTAGGTGACTATGACGTGACAGATACGCAGTATTTT.

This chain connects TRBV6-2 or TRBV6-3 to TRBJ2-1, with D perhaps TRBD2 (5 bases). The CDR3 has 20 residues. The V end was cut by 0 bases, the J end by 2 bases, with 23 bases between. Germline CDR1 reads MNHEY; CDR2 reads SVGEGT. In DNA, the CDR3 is TGTGCCAGCAGTTACTCGAAGATCAGAAAAGAACTAGGACCCTACAATGAGCAGTTCTTC. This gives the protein CASSYSKIRKELGPYNEQFF.

The CDR3 is CASRHFDRGNTGELFF. The CDR3 DNA is TGTGCCAGCAGACACTTCGACAGGGGTAACACCGGGGAGCTGTTTTTT. The V gene is TRBV3-1 (or the pseudogene TRBV3-2), the J gene TRBJ2-2, with 8 bases aligning to TRBD1. The germline V gene has CDR1 LGHDT and CDR2 YNNKEL (reference sequence). The CDR3 is 16 residues long. V lost 6 bases and J lost 2; bases outside the gene matches: 8.

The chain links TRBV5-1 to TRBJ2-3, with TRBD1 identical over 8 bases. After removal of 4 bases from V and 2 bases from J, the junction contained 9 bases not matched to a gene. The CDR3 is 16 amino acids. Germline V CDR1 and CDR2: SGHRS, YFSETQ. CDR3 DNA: TGCGCCAGCAGCCTGAACCGACAGGGGACCACAGATACGCAGTATTTT. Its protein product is CASSLNRQGTTDTQYF. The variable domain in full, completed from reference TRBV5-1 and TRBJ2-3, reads KAGVTQTPRYLIKTRGQQVTLSCSPISGHRSVSWYQQTPGQGLQFLFEYFSETQRNKGNFPGRFSGRQFSNSRSEMNVSTLELGDSALYLCASSLNRQGTTDTQYFGPGTRLTVL.

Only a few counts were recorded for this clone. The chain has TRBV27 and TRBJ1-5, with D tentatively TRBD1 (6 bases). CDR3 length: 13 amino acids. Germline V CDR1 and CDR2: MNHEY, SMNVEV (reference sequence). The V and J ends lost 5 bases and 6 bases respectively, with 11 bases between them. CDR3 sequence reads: CASSPRGTQPQHF. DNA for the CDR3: TGTGCCAGCAGTCCGAGGGGGACTCAGCCCCAGCATTTT.

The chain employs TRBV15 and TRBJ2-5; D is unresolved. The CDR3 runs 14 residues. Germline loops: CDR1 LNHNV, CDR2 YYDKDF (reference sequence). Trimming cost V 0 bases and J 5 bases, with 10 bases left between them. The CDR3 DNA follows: TGTGCCACCAGCAGAGATAGATTTTCGGAGACCCAGTACTTC. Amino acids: CATSRDRFSETQYF.

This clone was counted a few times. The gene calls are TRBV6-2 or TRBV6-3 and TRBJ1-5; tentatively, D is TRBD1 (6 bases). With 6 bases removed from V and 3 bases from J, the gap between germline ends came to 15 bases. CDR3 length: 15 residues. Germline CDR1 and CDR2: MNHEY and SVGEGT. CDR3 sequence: CASSLQGPNNQPQHF. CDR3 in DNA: TGTGCCAGCAGCCTACAGGGCCCCAACAATCAGCCCCAGCATTTT.

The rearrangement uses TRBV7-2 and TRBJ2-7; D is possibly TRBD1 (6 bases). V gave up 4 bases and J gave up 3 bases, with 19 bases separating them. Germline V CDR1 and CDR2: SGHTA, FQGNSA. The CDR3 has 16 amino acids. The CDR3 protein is CASSSPAAGAYYEQYF. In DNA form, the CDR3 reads TGTGCCAGCAGCTCCCCCGCGGCAGGGGCATACTACGAGCAGTACTTC.

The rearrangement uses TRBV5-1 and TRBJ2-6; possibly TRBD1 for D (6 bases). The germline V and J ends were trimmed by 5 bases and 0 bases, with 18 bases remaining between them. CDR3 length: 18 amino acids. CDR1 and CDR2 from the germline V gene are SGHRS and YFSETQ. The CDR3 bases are TGCGCCAGCAGACATTCCGGGACACCGATCTCTGGGGCCAACGTCCTGACTTTC. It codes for CASRHSGTPISGANVLTF.

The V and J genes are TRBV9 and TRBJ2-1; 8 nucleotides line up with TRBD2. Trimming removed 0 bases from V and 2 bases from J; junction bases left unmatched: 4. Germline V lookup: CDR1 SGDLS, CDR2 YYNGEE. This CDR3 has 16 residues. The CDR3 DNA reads TGTGCCAGCAGCGTAGCGGGGGGGTCCACCTACAATGAGCAGTTCTTC. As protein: CASSVAGGSTYNEQFF.

The CDR3: CASSLQANYGYTF. The DNA of the CDR3 is TGTGCCAGCAGTCTGCAGGCTAACTATGGCTACACCTTC. This rearrangement joins TRBV25-1 to TRBJ1-2; D is unresolved. The germline CDR1 and CDR2 sequences are MGHDK and SYGVNS. CDR3 length: 13 residues. V was shortened by 5 bases and J by 0 bases, with 7 bases between the two germline ends.

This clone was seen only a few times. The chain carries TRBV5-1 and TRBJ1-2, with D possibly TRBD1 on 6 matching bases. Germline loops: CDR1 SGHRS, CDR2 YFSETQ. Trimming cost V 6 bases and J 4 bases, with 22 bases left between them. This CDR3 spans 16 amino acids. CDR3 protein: CASTPLTGPNTYGYTF. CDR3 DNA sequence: TGCGCCAGCACTCCCCTGACAGGACCGAACACCTATGGCTACACCTTC.

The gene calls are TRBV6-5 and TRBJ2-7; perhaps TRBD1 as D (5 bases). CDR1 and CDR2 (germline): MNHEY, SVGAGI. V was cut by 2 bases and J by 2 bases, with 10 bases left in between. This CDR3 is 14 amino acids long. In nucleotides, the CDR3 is TGTGCCAGCAGTTACGGCGACAGAACCTACGAGCAGTACGTC. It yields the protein CASSYGDRTYEQYV.

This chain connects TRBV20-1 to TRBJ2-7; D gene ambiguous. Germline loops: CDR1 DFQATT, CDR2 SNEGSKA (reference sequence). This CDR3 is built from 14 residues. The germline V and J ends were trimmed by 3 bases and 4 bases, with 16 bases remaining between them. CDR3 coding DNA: TGCAGTGCTAGTCGTGGTGAACTCTCGTACGAGCAGTACGTC. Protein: CSASRGELSYEQYV.

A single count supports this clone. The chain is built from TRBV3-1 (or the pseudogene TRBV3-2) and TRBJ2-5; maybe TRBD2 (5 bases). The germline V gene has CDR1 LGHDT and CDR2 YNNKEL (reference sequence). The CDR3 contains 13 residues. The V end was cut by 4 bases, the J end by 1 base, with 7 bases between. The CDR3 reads CASSRGIQETQYF. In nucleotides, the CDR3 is TGTGCCAGCAGCCGAGGGATCCAAGAGACCCAGTACTTC.

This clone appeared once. The CDR3 protein is CATSSQPSETQYF. The CDR3 DNA is TGTGCCACCAGCAGTCAACCTAGCGAGACCCAGTACTTC. The V gene is TRBV15, the J gene TRBJ2-5; possible D gene TRBD2, 5 bases. The length of the CDR3 is 13 residues. Germline values: CDR1 LNHNV, CDR2 YYDKDF (reference sequence). The V and J ends lost 3 bases and 5 bases respectively, with 10 bases between them.

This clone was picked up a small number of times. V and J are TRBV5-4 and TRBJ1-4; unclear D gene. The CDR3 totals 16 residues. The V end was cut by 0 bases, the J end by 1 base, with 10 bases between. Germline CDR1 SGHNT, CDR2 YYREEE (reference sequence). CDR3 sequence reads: CASSLGGSGTNEKLFF. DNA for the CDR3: TGTGCCAGCAGCTTGGGCGGTTCGGGAACTAATGAAAAACTGTTTTTT.

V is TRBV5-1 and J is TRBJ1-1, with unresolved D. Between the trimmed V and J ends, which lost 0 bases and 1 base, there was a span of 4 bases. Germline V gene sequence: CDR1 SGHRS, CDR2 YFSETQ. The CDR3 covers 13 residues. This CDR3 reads CASSLAQNTEAFF. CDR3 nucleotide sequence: TGCGCCAGCAGCTTGGCCCAGAACACTGAAGCTTTCTTT.

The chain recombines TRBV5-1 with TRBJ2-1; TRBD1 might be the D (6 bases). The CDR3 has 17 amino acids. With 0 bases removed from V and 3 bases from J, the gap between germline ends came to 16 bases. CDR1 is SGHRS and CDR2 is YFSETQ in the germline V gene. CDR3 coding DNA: TGCGCCAGCAGCTTGGCCGGGACACTGAGGGGCTACAATGAGCAGTTCTTC. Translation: CASSLAGTLRGYNEQFF.

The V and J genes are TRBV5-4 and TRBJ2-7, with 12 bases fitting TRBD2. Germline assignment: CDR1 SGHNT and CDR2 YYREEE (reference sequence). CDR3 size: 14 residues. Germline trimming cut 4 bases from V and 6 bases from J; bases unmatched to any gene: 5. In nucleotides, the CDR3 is TGTGCCAGCAGCCCCGGGACTAGCGGGCGCGAGCAGTACTTC. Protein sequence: CASSPGTSGREQYF. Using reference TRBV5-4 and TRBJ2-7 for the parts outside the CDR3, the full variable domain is ETGVTQSPTHLIKTRGQQVTLRCSSQSGHNTVSWYQQALGQGPQFIFQYYREEENGRGNFPPRFSGLQFPNYSSELNVNALELDDSALYLCASSPGTSGREQYFGPGTRLTVT.

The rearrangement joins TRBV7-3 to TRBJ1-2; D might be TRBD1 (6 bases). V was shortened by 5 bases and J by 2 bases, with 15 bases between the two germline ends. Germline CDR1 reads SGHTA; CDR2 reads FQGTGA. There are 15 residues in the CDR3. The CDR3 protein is CASSLSGGQNYGYTF. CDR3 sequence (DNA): TGTGCCAGCAGCCTCTCCGGGGGGCAGAACTATGGCTACACCTTC.

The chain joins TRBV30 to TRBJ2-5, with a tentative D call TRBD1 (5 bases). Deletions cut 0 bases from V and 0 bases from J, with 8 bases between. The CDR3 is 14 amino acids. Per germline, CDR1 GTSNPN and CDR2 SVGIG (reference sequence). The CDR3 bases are TGTGCCTGGAGTGTACTCAGGGACCAAGAGACCCAGTACTTC. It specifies CAWSVLRDQETQYF.

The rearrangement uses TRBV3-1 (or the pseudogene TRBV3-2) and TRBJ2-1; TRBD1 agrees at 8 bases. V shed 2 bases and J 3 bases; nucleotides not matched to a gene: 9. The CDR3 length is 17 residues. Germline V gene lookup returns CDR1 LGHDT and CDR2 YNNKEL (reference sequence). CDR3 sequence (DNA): TGTGCCAGCAGCCAACTTACCGGGACAGGCAACTACAATGAGCAGTTCTTC. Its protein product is CASSQLTGTGNYNEQFF.

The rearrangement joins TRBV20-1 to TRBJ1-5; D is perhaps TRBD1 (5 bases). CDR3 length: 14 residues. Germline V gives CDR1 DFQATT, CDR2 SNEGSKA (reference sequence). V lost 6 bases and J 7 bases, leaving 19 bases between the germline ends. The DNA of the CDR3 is TGCAGTGCCAGTATTTTAGGGGTAGAACAGCCCCAGCATTTT. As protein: CSASILGVEQPQHF.